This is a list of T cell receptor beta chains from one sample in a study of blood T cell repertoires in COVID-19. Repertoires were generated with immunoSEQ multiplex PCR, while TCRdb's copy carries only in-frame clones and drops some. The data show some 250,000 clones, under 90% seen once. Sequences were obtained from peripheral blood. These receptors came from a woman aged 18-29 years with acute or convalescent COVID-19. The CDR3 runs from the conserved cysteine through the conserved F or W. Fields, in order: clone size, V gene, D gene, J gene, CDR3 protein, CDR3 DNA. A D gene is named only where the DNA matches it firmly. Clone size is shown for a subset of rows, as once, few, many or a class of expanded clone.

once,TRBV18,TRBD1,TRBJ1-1,CASSPQSGGGTEAFF,TGTGCCAGCTCACCGCAATCAGGGGGTGGCACTGAAGCTTTCTTT
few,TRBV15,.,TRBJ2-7,CATSTKRDSVYEQYF,TGTGCCACCAGCACCAAGCGAGACTCGGTCTACGAGCAGTACTTC
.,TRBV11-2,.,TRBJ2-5,CASSRGLGGETQYF,TGTGCCAGCAGCCGGGGCCTCGGGGGAGAGACCCAGTACTTC
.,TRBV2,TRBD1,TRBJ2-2,CASSPDRGITGELFF,TGTGCCAGCAGTCCGGACAGGGGGATCACCGGGGAGCTGTTTTTT
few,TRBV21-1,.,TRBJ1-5,CASSQEVTGRNQPQHF,TGTGCCAGCAGCCAAGAAGTGACAGGGCGGAATCAGCCCCAGCATTTT
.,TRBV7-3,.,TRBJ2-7,CASSGEGQDPIFGPYEQYF,TGTGCCAGCAGCGGGGAGGGACAGGACCCTATTTTCGGACCCTACGAGCAGTACTTC
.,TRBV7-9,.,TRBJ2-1,CASSLGTNEQFF,TGTGCCAGCAGCTTAGGGACAAATGAGCAGTTCTTC
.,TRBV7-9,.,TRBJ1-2,CASSLVDQGHYGYTF,TGTGCCAGCAGCTTAGTCGACCAGGGCCACTATGGCTACACCTTC
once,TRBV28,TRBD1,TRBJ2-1,CASSSGQGGYNEQFF,TGTGCCAGCAGTAGCGGACAGGGGGGCTACAATGAGCAGTTCTTC
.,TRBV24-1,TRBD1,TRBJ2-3,CATSALPGQGDTDTQYF,TGTGCCACCAGTGCCCTCCCGGGACAGGGGGACACAGATACGCAGTATTTT
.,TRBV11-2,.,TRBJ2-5,CASSLDLGLWVGETQYF,TGTGCCAGCAGCTTAGATCTAGGACTATGGGTGGGAGAGACCCAGTACTTC
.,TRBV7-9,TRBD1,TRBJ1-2,CASSFSGTGYGYTF,TGTGCCAGCAGTTTCTCCGGGACAGGCTATGGCTACACCTTC
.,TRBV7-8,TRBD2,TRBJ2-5,CASSSRTSTETQYF,TGTGCCAGCAGCTCCCGGACTAGTACGGAGACCCAGTACTTC
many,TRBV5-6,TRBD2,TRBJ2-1,CASSILAGGYNEQFF,TGTGCCAGCAGCATTCTAGCGGGAGGCTACAATGAGCAGTTCTTC
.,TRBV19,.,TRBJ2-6,CASTFTEFLFSSGANVLTF,TGTGCCAGTACGTTTACAGAATTCCTTTTTTCCTCTGGGGCCAACGTCCTGACTTTC
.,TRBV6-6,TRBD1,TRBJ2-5,CASSYLGQVRVETQYF,TGTGCCAGCAGTTACTTGGGACAGGTACGCGTAGAGACCCAGTACTTC
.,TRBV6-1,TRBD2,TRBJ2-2,CASSEGWWEGVTGELFF,TGTGCCAGCAGTGAAGGATGGTGGGAGGGTGTCACCGGGGAGCTGTTTTTT
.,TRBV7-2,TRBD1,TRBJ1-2,CASSLGRRTGDGYTF,TGTGCCAGCAGCTTAGGAAGAAGGACAGGGGATGGCTACACCTTC
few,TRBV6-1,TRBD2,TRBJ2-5,CASSVLAGEITETQYF,TGTGCCAGCAGTGTTCTAGCGGGAGAGATTACGGAGACCCAGTACTTC
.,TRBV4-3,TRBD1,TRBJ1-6,CASSQDLSGGFQNSPLHF,TGCGCCAGCAGCCAAGATCTTTCAGGGGGGTTCCAAAATTCACCCCTCCACTTT
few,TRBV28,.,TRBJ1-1,CASSKHRTEAFF,TGTGCCAGCAGTAAGCACCGCACTGAAGCTTTCTTT
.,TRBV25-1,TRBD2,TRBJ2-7,CASTTSGTYEQYF,TGTGCCAGCACGACTAGCGGGACCTACGAGCAGTACTTC
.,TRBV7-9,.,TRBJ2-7,CASSLVGSLSYEQYF,TGTGCCAGCAGCTTAGTGGGCAGCCTTTCCTACGAGCAGTACTTC
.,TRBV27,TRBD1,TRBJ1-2,CASSPLQGAGDYGYTF,TGTGCCAGCAGTCCCTTACAGGGGGCAGGTGACTATGGCTACACCTTC
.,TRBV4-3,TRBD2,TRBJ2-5,CASSQEARGSGPQYF,TGCGCCAGCAGCCAAGAGGCCCGCGGGAGTGGCCCCCAGTACTTC
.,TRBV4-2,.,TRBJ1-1,CASSEGRGLNTEAFF,TGTGCCAGCAGCGAAGGGAGGGGCCTGAACACTGAAGCTTTCTTT
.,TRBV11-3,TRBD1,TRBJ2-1,CASSSGQGLYNEQFF,TGTGCCAGCAGTTCAGGACAGGGGCTCTACAATGAGCAGTTCTTC
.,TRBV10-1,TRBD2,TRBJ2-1,CASSEWRTSGIIYNEQFF,TGCGCCAGCAGTGAGTGGAGGACTAGCGGAATTATCTACAATGAGCAGTTCTTC
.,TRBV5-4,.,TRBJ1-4,CASSFDSATNEKLFF,TGTGCCAGCAGCTTTGACAGCGCAACTAATGAAAAACTGTTTTTT
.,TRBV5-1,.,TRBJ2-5,CASSTRQIQETQYF,TGCGCCAGCAGCACCAGACAGATCCAAGAGACCCAGTACTTC
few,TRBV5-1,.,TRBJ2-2,CASRWGGTENTGELFF,TGCGCCAGCAGGTGGGGCGGGACGGAGAACACCGGGGAGCTGTTTTTT
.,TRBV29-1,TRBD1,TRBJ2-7,CSGGSGTGNEQYF,TGCAGCGGAGGATCCGGGACAGGTAATGAGCAGTACTTC
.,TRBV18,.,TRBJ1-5,CASSPREDQPQHF,TGTGCCAGCTCACCACGCGAGGATCAGCCCCAGCATTTT
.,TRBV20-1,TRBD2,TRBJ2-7,CSASIVGLAEVSSYEQYF,TGCAGTGCTAGTATCGTGGGACTAGCGGAGGTGAGCTCCTACGAGCAGTACTTC
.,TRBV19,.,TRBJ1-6,CASSTRRQDIRPLHF,TGTGCCAGTAGTACTCGCCGACAGGATATTCGACCCCTCCACTTT
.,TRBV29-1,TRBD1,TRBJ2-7,CSVEDRDRTYEQYF,TGCAGCGTTGAAGACCGGGACAGAACCTACGAGCAGTACTTC
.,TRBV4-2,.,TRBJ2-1,CASSPTVSSYNEQFF,TGTGCCAGCAGCCCGACTGTCAGCTCCTACAATGAGCAGTTCTTC
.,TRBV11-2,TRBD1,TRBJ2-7,CASSVRGSPYEQYF,TGTGCCAGCAGCGTCAGGGGGAGTCCCTACGAGCAGTACTTC
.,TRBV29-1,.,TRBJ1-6,CSVRIPGADSPLHF,TGCAGCGTCAGAATACCAGGGGCTGATTCACCCCTCCACTTT
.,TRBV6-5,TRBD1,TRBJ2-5,CASSPRGQSQETQYF,TGTGCCAGCAGCCCCCGGGGACAGTCACAAGAGACCCAGTACTTC
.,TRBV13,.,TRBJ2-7,CASSLATSSCYEQYF,TGTGCCAGCAGCTTAGCCACTAGCTCCTGTTACGAGCAGTACTTC
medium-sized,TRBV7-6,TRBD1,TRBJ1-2,CASSPRDRGPIYGYTF,TGTGCCAGCAGCCCCCGGGACAGGGGTCCCATCTATGGCTACACCTTC
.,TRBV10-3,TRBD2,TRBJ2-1,CAIRIGGSAQYNEQFF,TGTGCCATCCGAATCGGCGGGAGCGCGCAGTACAATGAGCAGTTCTTC
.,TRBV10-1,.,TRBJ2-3,CASSLGGSTDTQYF,TGCGCCAGCAGTTTAGGCGGGAGCACAGATACGCAGTATTTT
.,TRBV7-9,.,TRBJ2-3,CASTPQGLKDTQYF,TGTGCCAGCACCCCGCAGGGGCTAAAAGATACGCAGTATTTT
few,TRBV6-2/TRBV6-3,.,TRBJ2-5,CASSYWAGAQETQYF,TGTGCCAGCAGTTACTGGGCAGGGGCCCAAGAGACCCAGTACTTC
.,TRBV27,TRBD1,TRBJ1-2,CASSLAGGANYGYTF,TGTGCCAGCAGTTTAGCAGGGGGAGCAAACTATGGCTACACCTTC
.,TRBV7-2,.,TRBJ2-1,CASNQAPSRDYNEQFF,TGTGCCAGCAACCAAGCACCTAGCAGAGACTACAATGAGCAGTTCTTC
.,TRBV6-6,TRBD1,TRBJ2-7,CASSYWGQGGAYEQYF,TGTGCCAGCAGTTACTGGGGACAGGGTGGGGCATACGAGCAGTACTTC
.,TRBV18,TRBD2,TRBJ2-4,CASSSWTSGRGAKNIQYF,TGTGCCAGCTCATCCTGGACTAGCGGGAGAGGAGCCAAAAACATTCAGTACTTC